This T cell receptor beta chain emerged from a study of OX40 agonist ivuxolimab in advanced cancers. Trimming removed 6 bases at V and 5 bases at J, with 7 bases between. CDR3 length equals 12 residues. The germline V gene has CDR1 SNHLY and CDR2 FYNNEI. Profiled with immunoSEQ multiplex PCR; TCRdb holds only in-frame clones, not every one. The sample gives some 82,000 clones, nearly 95% of which show up once; around 10% is in the top ten. The clonotype originates from an adult with an advanced solid tumor such as melanoma, head and neck, liver or kidney cancer. This chain connects TRBV2 to TRBJ2-2, with D unclear. This specimen was CD4+ or CD8+ T cells sorted from blood, taken in a trial of the OX40 agonist ivuxolimab. CDR3: CASRTITGELFF. The DNA of the CDR3 is TGTGCCAGCAGAACTATAACCGGGGAGCTGTTTTTT.